This TCR beta chain was sequenced for a study of CD8 T cells in ankylosing spondylitis. This clonotype came up a few times. Its matching antigen is unknown. General study points: Earlier studies detected some motif variants in reactive arthritis synovial fluid and blood. The clones that were linked to disease were reported to be significantly enriched in matched synovial fluid samples from ankylosing spondylitis patients. Disease-linked clones had a CD8+ phenotype and relatively low frequency in peripheral blood. One TCR beta motif, made up of seven to nine highly homologous variants, appeared characteristic of ankylosing spondylitis blood.

CDR3 size: 14 residues. Per germline, CDR1 LNHNV and CDR2 YYDKDF (reference sequence). The ends were cut back, 5 bases at V and 4 bases at J, with 13 bases in the middle. The TCR beta libraries were generated through quantitative 5'-RACE incorporating molecular barcodes. TCRdb re-analysed the 5' RACE reads in MiXCR, keeping a single row per CDR3 protein. Seen here are under 550,000 distinct CDR3 sequences, about 24% observed once, and the top ten hold over 0.8%. The TCR sequence derives from a male donor with ankylosing spondylitis. V gene TRBV15 combines with J gene TRBJ2-3; no definite D call. The specimen sequenced was blood, either unsorted or a sorted T cell fraction (not recorded which). The CDR3 loop is CATSARLAPDTQYF. The CDR3 DNA reads TGTGCCACCAGCGCCCGCCTGGCCCCAGATACGCAGTATTTT.